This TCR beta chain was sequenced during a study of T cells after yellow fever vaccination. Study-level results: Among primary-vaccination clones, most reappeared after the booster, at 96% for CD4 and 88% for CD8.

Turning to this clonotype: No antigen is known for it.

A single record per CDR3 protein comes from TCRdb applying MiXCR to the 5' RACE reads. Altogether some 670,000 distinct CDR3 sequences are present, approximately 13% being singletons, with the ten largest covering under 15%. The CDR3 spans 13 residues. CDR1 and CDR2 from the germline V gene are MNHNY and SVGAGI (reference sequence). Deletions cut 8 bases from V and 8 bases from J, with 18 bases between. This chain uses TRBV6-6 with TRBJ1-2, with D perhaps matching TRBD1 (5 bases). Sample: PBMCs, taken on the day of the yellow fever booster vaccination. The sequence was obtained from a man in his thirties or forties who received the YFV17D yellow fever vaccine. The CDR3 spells CASLPTGTGGYTF. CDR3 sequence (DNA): TGTGCCAGCCTCCCCACGGGGACTGGGGGCTACACCTTC.